This T cell receptor beta chain derives from a study of blood T cell repertoires in COVID-19. Trimming removed 2 bases from V and 4 bases from J; junction bases left unmatched: 6. This CDR3 has 15 residues. Germline CDR1 and CDR2: KGHSH and LQKENI. This clone was counted a single time. Sequencing used immunoSEQ multiplex PCR; TCRdb keeps in-frame clones, though not all of them. This sample carries 140,000 or so clones, approximately 86% of them seen once, and the ten largest clones take under 7%. The chain recombines TRBV18 with TRBJ2-3, with TRBD2 matching over 7 bases. The sample taken for sequencing was peripheral blood. This receptor was identified in a human donor in a cohort sampled during active COVID-19. Written as DNA, the CDR3 is TGTGCCAGCTCACCAGGGGAGGGAGGATCAGATACGCAGTATTTT. It codes for CASSPGEGGSDTQYF. The full variable domain, its missing parts supplied by reference TRBV18 and TRBJ2-3, is NAGVMQNPRHLVRRRGQEARLRCSPMKGHSHVYWYRQLPEEGLKFMVYLQKENIIDESGMPKERFSAEFPKEGPSILRIQQVVRGDSAAYFCASSPGEGGSDTQYFGPGTRLTVL.